The entry below describes one TCR beta chain. The sample originates from a study of blood T cell repertoires in COVID-19. In the study overall: The United States, Italy and Spain provided the acute and convalescent COVID-19 samples.

Looked up from germline, CDR1 is SGHRS and CDR2 is YFSETQ. The CDR3 is 15 residues long. The V gene lost 3 bases and the J gene lost 0 bases, with 12 bases spanning the gap. In the authors' methods: Reference gene primer amplification gave estimated nucleated cell counts. TCRdb's copy holds only in-frame clones and misses some; the assay was immunoSEQ multiplex PCR. V, J and clone size reflect that table, while D and trimming were determined from the DNA. The data hold about 41,000 clones, with 87% observed a single time. The rearrangement uses TRBV5-1 and TRBJ1-1; no clear D gene. This sequence was found in a man in his fifties or sixties with acute or convalescent COVID-19. The sequenced sample was peripheral blood. In nucleotides, the CDR3 is TGCGCCAGCAGCTCCCAGACATCGGTGAACACTGAAGCTTTCTTT. Translation: CASSSQTSVNTEAFF.